Each of the 28 T cell receptor beta chains below was sequenced from the same sample in a study of T cells expressing NK-cell markers. TCRdb re-called the 5' RACE reads; one entry per CDR3 protein, DNA not given. In total, the table holds about 170,000 distinct CDR3 sequences. Sequencing was carried out using blood T cells: a sorted CD56 or NKG2C T cell subset, CD4+ or CD8+ T cells, or bulk PBMC T cells (not recorded which). These receptors originate from a man aged 18-69 years in good health.

This chain connects TRBV7-9 to TRBJ2-1; checking the TCRdb D call of TRBD2 is not possible without DNA. Germline CDR1 reads SEHNR; CDR2 reads FQNEAQ (reference sequence). This CDR3 is built from 17 residues. The CDR3: CASSSRLAGGSYNEQFF. The full variable domain, with the rest looked up from reference TRBV7-9 and TRBJ2-1, is DTGVSQNPRHKITKRGQNVTFRCDPISEHNRLYWYRQTLGQGPEFLTYFQNEAQLEKSRLLSDRFSAERPKGSFSTLEIQRTEQGDSAMYLCASSSRLAGGSYNEQFFGPGTRLTVL.

This chain uses TRBV11-3 with TRBJ2-3. Germline V CDR1 and CDR2: SGHNT, YENEEA. The CDR3 loop spans 11 amino acids. CDR3 in amino acids: CASSQVDTQYF.

This CDR3 is CSARSPGGSGEQYF. This chain connects TRBV20-1 to TRBJ2-7; checking the TCRdb D call of TRBD1 is not possible without DNA. Germline CDR1 reads DFQATT; CDR2 reads SNEGSKA (reference sequence). The length of the CDR3 is 14 residues.

The chain recombines TRBV2 with TRBJ2-5; there is no DNA to check the TCRdb D call of TRBD2. The CDR3 consists of 18 residues. CDR1 SNHLY and CDR2 FYNNEI come from the germline V gene. Here the CDR3 reads CASSTPGTSGGRWETQYF.

This chain uses TRBV12-3 or TRBV12-4 with TRBJ2-7. CDR3 length: 14 residues. CDR3 sequence reads: CASRWSESSYEQYF.

The chain recombines TRBV6-1 with TRBJ2-1. Germline V CDR1 and CDR2: MNHNS, SASEGT. The CDR3 contains 14 residues. The CDR3 reads CATDTSEPYNEQFF.

The rearrangement uses TRBV14 and TRBJ2-7. This CDR3 contains 18 residues. Germline V lookup: CDR1 SGHDN, CDR2 FVKESK. The CDR3 sequence is CASSQDLGHGTSSYEQYF.

CDR3 protein: CASSDGSLVDTEAFF. This chain uses TRBV6-1 with TRBJ1-1. Per germline, CDR1 MNHNS and CDR2 SASEGT. The CDR3 covers 15 residues.

The chain employs TRBV27 and TRBJ2-7; TCRdb picks TRBD1, but there is no DNA to check that call. Germline assignment: CDR1 MNHEY and CDR2 SMNVEV (reference sequence). This CDR3 comprises 14 residues. The chain's CDR3 is CASRRGQGATEQYF.

The chain recombines TRBV5-4 with TRBJ2-3; there is no DNA to check the TCRdb D call of TRBD2. Germline V CDR1 and CDR2: SGHNT, YYREEE (reference sequence). The length of the CDR3 is 15 residues. CDR3 protein: CASKPGLAGTDTQYF.

The V gene is TRBV10-3, the J gene TRBJ2-7. Germline loops: CDR1 ENHRY, CDR2 SYGVKD. The CDR3 has 13 amino acids. The CDR3 sequence is CAISVGEDYEQYF.

V usage is TRBV19 and J usage is TRBJ2-1; without DNA, the TCRdb call of TRBD1 cannot be checked. The CDR3 extends over 15 amino acids. From germline, CDR1 is LNHDA and CDR2 SQIVND (reference sequence). The CDR3 reads CASSILQGAGNEQFF.

V gene TRBV19 combines with J gene TRBJ1-4; TCRdb calls TRBD1, which cannot be checked without DNA. Germline CDR1 and CDR2: LNHDA and SQIVND (reference sequence). This CDR3 has 15 amino acids. This CDR3 is CASSPRGSANEKLFF.

V usage is TRBV15 and J usage is TRBJ2-5; the TCRdb D gene call, TRBD2, has no DNA to confirm it. Germline values: CDR1 LNHNV, CDR2 YYDKDF (reference sequence). The length of the CDR3 is 15 residues. The CDR3 loop is CATSRSPGLQETQYF. Looking up the rest from reference TRBV15 and TRBJ2-5 gives the full variable domain: DAMVIQNPRYQVTQFGKPVTLSCSQTLNHNVMYWYQQKSSQAPKLLFHYYDKDFNNEADTPDNFQSRRPNTSFCFLDIRSPGLGDTAMYLCATSRSPGLQETQYFGPGTRLLVL.

The chain links TRBV14 to TRBJ2-5; the TCRdb call, TRBD2, lacks DNA for checking. The germline V gene has CDR1 SGHDN and CDR2 FVKESK. CDR3 length equals 17 residues. CDR3 amino acids: CASSHGTSDVEEETQYF.

The genes are TRBV3-1 and TRBJ2-1; TCRdb calls TRBD1, which cannot be checked without DNA. Germline CDR1 reads LGHDT; CDR2 reads YNNKEL (reference sequence). The CDR3 is 15 residues long. This CDR3 is CASSQEDRGPYEQFF.

J is TRBJ2-1 and V is TRBV6-4; the TCRdb D gene call, TRBD1, has no DNA to confirm it. CDR3 length equals 16 residues. In germline, CDR1 is MRHNA, CDR2 SNTAGT. CDR3 amino acids: CASSGYTGVSYNEQFF.

This chain uses TRBV29-1 with TRBJ1-1; as DNA is missing, the TRBD1 call by TCRdb cannot be tested. CDR3 length: 13 amino acids. Germline V gives CDR1 SQVTM, CDR2 ANQGSEA. The CDR3 loop reads CSADRGENTEAFF.

The chain is built from TRBV15 and TRBJ1-2; with no DNA, the TCRdb D assignment of TRBD1 cannot be verified. CDR1 is LNHNV and CDR2 is YYDKDF in the germline V gene (reference sequence). This CDR3 has 15 amino acids. Here the CDR3 reads CATSRQTGATYGYTF.

The chain couples TRBV29-1 to TRBJ2-1; TCRdb's D call, TRBD1, is unchecked because there is no DNA. CDR1 and CDR2 from the germline V gene are SQVTM and ANQGSEA. The CDR3 totals 14 residues. The chain's CDR3 is CSVVTPGPHNEQFF.

The chain employs TRBV7-9 and TRBJ2-2; TCRdb designates TRBD1, a call that cannot be tested without DNA. The CDR3 sequence is 14 residues long. Germline-derived CDR1 and CDR2 are SEHNR and FQNEAQ (reference sequence). CDR3 protein: CARPTGGETGELFF.

The chain links TRBV7-6 to TRBJ2-7; the D gene TCRdb calls, TRBD1, cannot be checked with no DNA. The CDR3 runs to 15 residues. Looked up from germline, CDR1 is SGHVS and CDR2 is FNYEAQ. CDR3 amino acids: CASSLTGGYSYEQYF.

This chain connects TRBV11-2 to TRBJ2-3; TCRdb lists TRBD1, though no DNA is available to test this call. This CDR3 region has 18 residues. Germline assignment: CDR1 SGHAT and CDR2 FQNNGV. The CDR3: CASTWYREGGTSTDTQYF.

This chain connects TRBV28 to TRBJ1-4; as DNA is missing, the TRBD1 call by TCRdb cannot be tested. CDR3 size: 14 residues. The germline V gene has CDR1 MDHEN and CDR2 SYDVKM. CDR3 region: CASSLLFFNEKLFF.

CDR3 amino acids: CASSDSIGTNEQFF. V and J are TRBV6-4 and TRBJ2-1. Germline CDR1 MRHNA, CDR2 SNTAGT. The CDR3 has 14 residues.

The chain recombines TRBV29-1 with TRBJ2-1; TCRdb designates TRBD2, a call that cannot be tested without DNA. Germline loops: CDR1 SQVTM, CDR2 ANQGSEA. The CDR3 is 16 amino acids. CDR3 residues: CSVEGGGLAAWNEQFF.

The chain is built from TRBV7-8 and TRBJ1-2. There are 15 residues in the CDR3. Germline CDR1 SGHVS, CDR2 FQNEAQ. The CDR3 protein is CASSLESGLNYGYTF.

V usage is TRBV7-6 and J usage is TRBJ2-7; TCRdb's D gene call, TRBD1, goes unchecked for lack of DNA. The germline CDR1 and CDR2 sequences are SGHVS and FNYEAQ. This CDR3 comprises 13 residues. CDR3 region: CASSLADSYEQYF.